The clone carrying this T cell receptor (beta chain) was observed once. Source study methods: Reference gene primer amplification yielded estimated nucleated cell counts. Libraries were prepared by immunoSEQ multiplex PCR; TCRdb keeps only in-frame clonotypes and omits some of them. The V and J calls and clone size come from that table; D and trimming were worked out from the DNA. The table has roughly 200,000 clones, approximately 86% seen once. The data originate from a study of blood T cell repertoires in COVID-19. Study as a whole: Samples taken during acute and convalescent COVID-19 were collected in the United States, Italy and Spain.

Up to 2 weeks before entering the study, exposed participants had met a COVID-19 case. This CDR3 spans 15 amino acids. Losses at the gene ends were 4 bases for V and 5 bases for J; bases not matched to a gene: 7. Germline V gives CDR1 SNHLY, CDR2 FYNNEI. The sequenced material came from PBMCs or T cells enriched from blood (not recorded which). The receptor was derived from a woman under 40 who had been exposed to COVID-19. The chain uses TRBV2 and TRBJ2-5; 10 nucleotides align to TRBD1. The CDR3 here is CASSGTGGYVETQYF. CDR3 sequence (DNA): TGTGCCAGCAGTGGGACAGGGGGTTACGTGGAGACCCAGTACTTC. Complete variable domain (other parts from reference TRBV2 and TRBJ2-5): EPEVTQTPSHQVTQMGQEVILRCVPISNHLYFYWYRQILGQKVEFLVSFYNNEISEKSEIFDDQFSVERPDGSNFTLKIRSTKLEDSAMYFCASSGTGGYVETQYFGPGTRLLVL.